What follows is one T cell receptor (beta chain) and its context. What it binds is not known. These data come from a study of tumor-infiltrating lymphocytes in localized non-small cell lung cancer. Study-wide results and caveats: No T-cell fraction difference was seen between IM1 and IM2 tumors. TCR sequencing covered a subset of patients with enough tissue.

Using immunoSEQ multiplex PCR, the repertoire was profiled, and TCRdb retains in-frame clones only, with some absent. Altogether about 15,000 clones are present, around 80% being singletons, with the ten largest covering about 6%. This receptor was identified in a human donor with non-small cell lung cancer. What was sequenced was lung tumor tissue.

The CDR3 is CASIPSGSTDTQYF. In DNA form, the CDR3 reads TGTGCCAGCATCCCGAGTGGGAGCACAGATACGCAGTATTTT. The chain carries TRBV2 and TRBJ2-3; D not resolved. The length of the CDR3 is 14 residues. Germline CDR1 SNHLY, CDR2 FYNNEI. Trimming left V 7 bases short and J 0 bases short, with 11 bases between.